Listed below are T cell receptor beta chains from one sample, sequenced in a study of cytomegalovirus exposure and HLA in healthy donors. The assay was immunoSEQ multiplex PCR, and TCRdb's table has in-frame clones only and misses some. The sample yields about 150,000 clones, roughly 80% seen once. Sequenced material: PBMCs. The receptors here all came from a man aged 35-49 years in good health and CMV-seropositive. Each CDR3 is given with its conserved first and last residue. D genes are given only for firm matches. Not all rows give a size; the values are once, few, many and, for expanded clones, a class.

CDR3 DNA: TGCGCCAGCAGCCGAGGGACTAGCGAGTTCGAGAGTTCAGGGGAGCTGTTTTTT
CDR3 protein: CASSRGTSEFESSGELFF
D gene: TRBD2
J gene: TRBJ2-2
clone size: NA
V gene: TRBV4-1

CDR3 DNA: TGCAGCGTTGGTGGGGACAGGGGGTATTTT
CDR3 protein: CSVGGDRGYF
D gene: TRBD1
J gene: TRBJ2-3
clone size: NA
V gene: TRBV29-1

CDR3 DNA: TGTGCCTGGAGTGTAACCGGAGTCTCAGATACGCAGTATTTT
CDR3 protein: CAWSVTGVSDTQYF
D gene: NA
J gene: TRBJ2-3
clone size: NA
V gene: TRBV30

CDR3 DNA: TGCGCCAGCAGCCGAGCGGGAAGGGGTAGCCAAGAGACCCAGTACTTC
CDR3 protein: CASSRAGRGSQETQYF
D gene: TRBD2
J gene: TRBJ2-5
clone size: NA
V gene: TRBV5-1

CDR3 DNA: TGTGCCAGCTCTCCAGGCTTCTACGAGCAGTACTTC
CDR3 protein: CASSPGFYEQYF
D gene: NA
J gene: TRBJ2-7
clone size: NA
V gene: TRBV18

CDR3 DNA: TGTGCCAGCAGCCCTCAGGCCGGCACTGAAGCTTTCTTT
CDR3 protein: CASSPQAGTEAFF
D gene: NA
J gene: TRBJ1-1
clone size: NA
V gene: TRBV13

CDR3 DNA: TGCGCCACCACAAGAGTGGGACAGGTTTGGGATGAGCAGTTCTTC
CDR3 protein: CATTRVGQVWDEQFF
D gene: TRBD1
J gene: TRBJ2-1
clone size: NA
V gene: TRBV5-1

CDR3 DNA: TGTGCCAGCTCACCAGAGCAGGAACACGAGCAGTACTTC
CDR3 protein: CASSPEQEHEQYF
D gene: NA
J gene: TRBJ2-7
clone size: NA
V gene: TRBV18

CDR3 DNA: TGTGCCAGCAGCGCCGAATCTAGGGGCAATGAGCAGTTCTTC
CDR3 protein: CASSAESRGNEQFF
D gene: NA
J gene: TRBJ2-1
clone size: few
V gene: TRBV9

CDR3 DNA: TGTGCCAGCCAAGGGCTAGCGGTAAACAATGAGCAGTTCTTC
CDR3 protein: CASQGLAVNNEQFF
D gene: TRBD2
J gene: TRBJ2-1
clone size: NA
V gene: TRBV18

CDR3 DNA: TGTGCCAGCAGTTTCACGGGAGCTGGATCTGGAAACACCATATATTTT
CDR3 protein: CASSFTGAGSGNTIYF
D gene: NA
J gene: TRBJ1-3
clone size: few
V gene: TRBV6-6

CDR3 DNA: TGTGCCAGCAGAGAAACCGGGACTAGACACACAGATACGCAGTATTTT
CDR3 protein: CASRETGTRHTDTQYF
D gene: TRBD2
J gene: TRBJ2-3
clone size: few
V gene: TRBV2

CDR3 DNA: TGCGCCAGCAGACCGGGACTAGCGGGAGGGAGGAACACAGATACGCAGTATTTT
CDR3 protein: CASRPGLAGGRNTDTQYF
D gene: TRBD2
J gene: TRBJ2-3
clone size: few
V gene: TRBV4-1

CDR3 DNA: TGTGCCAGCAGAGACTTCGCCAAAAACATTCAGTACTTC
CDR3 protein: CASRDFAKNIQYF
D gene: NA
J gene: TRBJ2-4
clone size: NA
V gene: TRBV6-6

CDR3 DNA: TGTGCCAGCAGCTTAGGTTCGACAGTCGGGGGAGCTTTCTTT
CDR3 protein: CASSLGSTVGGAFF
D gene: NA
J gene: TRBJ1-1
clone size: NA
V gene: TRBV7-9

CDR3 DNA: TGTGCCAGCAGCACCCACCGGGACACTGAAGCTTTCTTT
CDR3 protein: CASSTHRDTEAFF
D gene: NA
J gene: TRBJ1-1
clone size: NA
V gene: TRBV9

CDR3 DNA: TGTGCCAGCTCACCAGTACCGGGACTAGGAACCGGGGAGCTGTTTTTT
CDR3 protein: CASSPVPGLGTGELFF
D gene: TRBD2
J gene: TRBJ2-2
clone size: NA
V gene: TRBV18

CDR3 DNA: TGTGCCAGCAGGACGGACAGGGGGGTAGGCTATGGCTACACCTTC
CDR3 protein: CASRTDRGVGYGYTF
D gene: TRBD1
J gene: TRBJ1-2
clone size: NA
V gene: TRBV2

CDR3 DNA: TGCGCCAGCAGCTTGGGGGCGACAGGGGAGGGAGACGAGCAGTACTTC
CDR3 protein: CASSLGATGEGDEQYF
D gene: NA
J gene: TRBJ2-7
clone size: NA
V gene: TRBV5-1

CDR3 DNA: TGTGCCAGCTCCTCACACCGGGACAGGGAACGGGCTGGAAACACCATATATTTT
CDR3 protein: CASSSHRDRERAGNTIYF
D gene: TRBD1
J gene: TRBJ1-3
clone size: NA
V gene: TRBV6-4

CDR3 DNA: TGCGCCAGCAACCCGGGGGGCACAGTCTCCTACGAGCAGTACTTC
CDR3 protein: CASNPGGTVSYEQYF
D gene: NA
J gene: TRBJ2-7
clone size: NA
V gene: TRBV5-1

CDR3 DNA: TGCGCCAGCAGCTGGACTAGCGGGAGTAATGAGCAGTTCTTC
CDR3 protein: CASSWTSGSNEQFF
D gene: TRBD2
J gene: TRBJ2-1
clone size: NA
V gene: TRBV10-2

CDR3 DNA: TGTGCCTGGAGGCTTAGCGGGCCGTCTCGCTCTGGGGCCAACGTCCTGACTTTC
CDR3 protein: CAWRLSGPSRSGANVLTF
D gene: TRBD2
J gene: TRBJ2-6
clone size: NA
V gene: TRBV30

CDR3 DNA: TGTGCCACTCACTCCCTGGGGGGACGGACCCTGTACTTC
CDR3 protein: CATHSLGGRTLYF
D gene: NA
J gene: TRBJ2-7
clone size: few
V gene: TRBV19

CDR3 DNA: TGTGCCAGTAGTCCCCGGGGTTTCTACAATGAGCAGTTCTTC
CDR3 protein: CASSPRGFYNEQFF
D gene: NA
J gene: TRBJ2-1
clone size: NA
V gene: TRBV19

CDR3 DNA: TGTGCCAGTACCCCGGGACTAGCGGTTTACAATGAGCAGTTCTTC
CDR3 protein: CASTPGLAVYNEQFF
D gene: TRBD2
J gene: TRBJ2-1
clone size: NA
V gene: TRBV19

CDR3 DNA: TGTGCCAGCAGCTTAGGCCAACTAGTGATTTACAATGAGCAGTTCTTC
CDR3 protein: CASSLGQLVIYNEQFF
D gene: NA
J gene: TRBJ2-1
clone size: once
V gene: TRBV13

CDR3 DNA: TGTGCCAGCAGCGCCAGACAGGTGTATGGCTACACCTTC
CDR3 protein: CASSARQVYGYTF
D gene: NA
J gene: TRBJ1-2
clone size: NA
V gene: TRBV6-4

CDR3 DNA: TGTGCCAGCAGCTTAGTCGCGACAGGGGTAGGCTACACCTTC
CDR3 protein: CASSLVATGVGYTF
D gene: TRBD1
J gene: TRBJ1-2
clone size: NA
V gene: TRBV7-9

CDR3 DNA: TGTGCCAGCTCACCGGGGCCCGGGGAGCTGTTTTTT
CDR3 protein: CASSPGPGELFF
D gene: NA
J gene: TRBJ2-2
clone size: NA
V gene: TRBV18

CDR3 DNA: TGTGCCAGCAGCTCCCCTTTAGCGGGAGGGAGCGAGCAGTACTTC
CDR3 protein: CASSSPLAGGSEQYF
D gene: TRBD2
J gene: TRBJ2-7
clone size: few
V gene: TRBV5-4

CDR3 DNA: TGTGCCAGTAGTATAGCGGGGACAGGCCAAAACAGTCAGTACTTC
CDR3 protein: CASSIAGTGQNSQYF
D gene: TRBD1
J gene: TRBJ2-4
clone size: NA
V gene: TRBV19

CDR3 DNA: TGCGCCAGCAGCCGCCAGAGACAGGACAGAGACTATGGCTACACCTTC
CDR3 protein: CASSRQRQDRDYGYTF
D gene: NA
J gene: TRBJ1-2
clone size: NA
V gene: TRBV4-3

CDR3 DNA: TGTGCTAGTGGTCGCGGGGGGGTCTACGAGCAGTACTTC
CDR3 protein: CASGRGGVYEQYF
D gene: TRBD2
J gene: TRBJ2-7
clone size: NA
V gene: TRBV12-5

CDR3 DNA: TGTGCCAGCTCACCACGCGAGAGCAATCAGCCCCAGCATTTT
CDR3 protein: CASSPRESNQPQHF
D gene: NA
J gene: TRBJ1-5
clone size: NA
V gene: TRBV18

CDR3 DNA: TGTGCCAGCAGTGAGCCGGGAAGCTACGAGCAGTACTTC
CDR3 protein: CASSEPGSYEQYF
D gene: NA
J gene: TRBJ2-7
clone size: NA
V gene: TRBV25-1

CDR3 DNA: TGTGCCACCAGCAGAGAACTAAATAACTACAATGAGCAGTTCTTC
CDR3 protein: CATSRELNNYNEQFF
D gene: NA
J gene: TRBJ2-1
clone size: NA
V gene: TRBV15

CDR3 DNA: TGTGCCATCAGTGAGTCGCAGGGCGTTGGTGGCTACACCTTC
CDR3 protein: CAISESQGVGGYTF
D gene: NA
J gene: TRBJ1-2
clone size: NA
V gene: TRBV10-3

CDR3 DNA: TGTGCCAGCAGCTTAGGTGCCGGGAGCACAGATACGCAGTATTTT
CDR3 protein: CASSLGAGSTDTQYF
D gene: NA
J gene: TRBJ2-3
clone size: few
V gene: TRBV11-2

CDR3 DNA: TGCGCCAGCAGCTTGGTTGCTAGCGGGAGGGCTGAGCAGTTCTTC
CDR3 protein: CASSLVASGRAEQFF
D gene: TRBD2
J gene: TRBJ2-1
clone size: few
V gene: TRBV5-1

CDR3 DNA: TGTGCTAGTGGTTCCCCGGTCGCGGGAAAGGGAAGCTCCTATAATTCACCCCTCCACTTT
CDR3 protein: CASGSPVAGKGSSYNSPLHF
D gene: NA
J gene: TRBJ1-6
clone size: once
V gene: TRBV12-5

CDR3 DNA: TGTGCCAGCAGCCCAACCCTTGGAGGCTACGAGCAGTACTTC
CDR3 protein: CASSPTLGGYEQYF
D gene: NA
J gene: TRBJ2-7
clone size: NA
V gene: TRBV27

CDR3 DNA: TGTGCCAGCAGCCCCTATACGGGACAGGGGTCCTACGAGCAGTACTTC
CDR3 protein: CASSPYTGQGSYEQYF
D gene: TRBD1
J gene: TRBJ2-7
clone size: few
V gene: TRBV28

CDR3 DNA: TGTGCCAGCAGTTCCGGACAGAGCACCGGGGAGCTGTTTTTT
CDR3 protein: CASSSGQSTGELFF
D gene: NA
J gene: TRBJ2-2
clone size: NA
V gene: TRBV28

CDR3 DNA: TGCGCCAGCAGCCACAGACTAGCGTCTAGCTCCTACAATGAGCAGTTCTTC
CDR3 protein: CASSHRLASSSYNEQFF
D gene: TRBD2
J gene: TRBJ2-1
clone size: once
V gene: TRBV4-3

CDR3 DNA: TGTGCCAGCAGTTTCTCACTAGCGGGATACAATGAGCAGTTCTTC
CDR3 protein: CASSFSLAGYNEQFF
D gene: TRBD2
J gene: TRBJ2-1
clone size: NA
V gene: TRBV28

CDR3 DNA: TGTGCCGCCTCGACAGGGGGGAAATATGGCTACACCTTC
CDR3 protein: CAASTGGKYGYTF
D gene: TRBD1
J gene: TRBJ1-2
clone size: NA
V gene: TRBV6-1

CDR3 DNA: TGCGCCAGCAGCTCGGGACAAGATGTTGAGTATGAAAAACTGTTTTTT
CDR3 protein: CASSSGQDVEYEKLFF
D gene: NA
J gene: TRBJ1-4
clone size: NA
V gene: TRBV4-3

CDR3 DNA: TGTGCCAGCAGTGAAAGGCAGGGATACGAGCAGTACTTC
CDR3 protein: CASSERQGYEQYF
D gene: NA
J gene: TRBJ2-7
clone size: few
V gene: TRBV6-1